This TCR beta chain was retrieved from a study of T cell responses to AZD1222 COVID-19 vaccine. About the study: Some second doses came at about 4 weeks and others at about 12 weeks; these were pooled.

With regard to this clone: Its antigen is unidentified.

Germline CDR1 is MNHEY and CDR2 is SVGAGI. V was clipped by 6 bases and J by 4 bases; unmatched bases: 6. The CDR3 loop spans 14 amino acids. This table comes from immunoSEQ multiplex PCR, and its TCRdb copy is limited to in-frame clones, with some not included. The data show under 70,000 clones, 76% seen once. General study results and limits: Donor demographics were predominantly white British with a female majority; clonal diversity may be underestimated. Repertoires were obtained solely post-peak T cell response.

The chain is built from TRBV6-5 and TRBJ2-7; 10 bases match TRBD1. This sequence originates from an adult in good health. This material consisted of peripheral blood, taken on day 0 of AZD1222 vaccination. CDR3 sequence (DNA): TGTGCCAGCAGCCAAGGGACAGGGGCTTACGAGCAGTACTTC. Protein product: CASSQGTGAYEQYF.